Each of the 32 T cell receptor beta chains below was sequenced from the same sample in a study of CD8 T cells in Susac syndrome (dated by TCRdb to about 2019). The method behind the library was the immunoSEQ multiplex PCR assay. RNA was extracted with the RNeasy kit and roughly 0.45 to 1 ug was reverse transcribed using random hexamers. TCRdb trimmed public reads at Q25 via fastp, called clones via MiXCR and kept in-frame beta chains. Entries that share a CDR3 protein sequence are merged under the most common genes and DNA. In all, the sample holds about 200,000 distinct CDR3 sequences, and 90% to 95% of those were seen once. In total, the top ten clones hold approximately 0.1% of the sample. The sample taken for sequencing was CD4+ T cells from PBMCs. All receptors derive from a human donor in good health.

This clonotype was observed once. V is TRBV3-1 and J is TRBJ2-5; TRBD1 matches at 7 bases. The CDR3 has 12 residues. Germline CDR1 LGHDT, CDR2 YNNKEL (reference sequence). V gave up 8 bases and J gave up 6 bases; unmatched junction bases: 6. CDR3 in DNA: TGTGCCAGCCAGGGGGTCGGACAGACCCAGTACTTC. Translated: CASQGVGQTQYF.

The chain combines TRBV9 with TRBJ2-1; D is undetermined. V lost 0 bases and J lost 10, with 17 bases in between. The CDR3 sequence is 15 residues long. The germline V gene encodes CDR1 SGDLS and CDR2 YYNGEE. In nucleotides, the CDR3 is TGTGCCAGCAGCGTAGGGGCTAGTCGCTCCCAGGAGCAGTTCTTC. Amino acid sequence: CASSVGASRSQEQFF.

V is TRBV20-1 and J is TRBJ2-5, with D perhaps TRBD1 or TRBD2 (5 bases each). Trimming removed 6 bases from V and 5 bases from J, with 13 bases in between. The CDR3 consists of 12 residues. The V gene's germline CDR1 is DFQATT and CDR2 SNEGSKA (reference sequence). CDR3 coding DNA: TGCAGTGCACTGGGACCTGGGGAGACCCAGTACTTC. Its protein is CSALGPGETQYF.

V usage is TRBV4-1 and J usage is TRBJ2-3; D is possibly TRBD2 (6 bases). With 4 bases removed from V and 1 base from J, the gap between germline ends came to 15 bases. Germline V gene data show CDR1 as MGHRA and CDR2 as YSYEKL. This CDR3 has 16 residues. Here the CDR3 DNA reads TGCGCCAGCAGCCCATTGGTGGTAGCGGGCACAGATACGCAGTATTTT. Its protein product is CASSPLVVAGTDTQYF.

The rearrangement joins TRBV19 to TRBJ1-3, with a weak D call TRBD1 (6 bases). V lost 6 bases and J 1 base, leaving 19 bases between the germline ends. The CDR3 contains 17 residues. Germline CDR1 is LNHDA and CDR2 is SQIVND (reference sequence). DNA of the CDR3: TGTGCCAGTAGACATGACAGGAGCTTCACTTCTGGAAACACCATATATTTT. It encodes CASRHDRSFTSGNTIYF. Variable domain in full (rest from reference TRBV19 and TRBJ1-3): DGGITQSPKYLFRKEGQNVTLSCEQNLNHDAMYWYRQDPGQGLRLIYYSQIVNDFQKGDIAEGYSVSREKKESFPLTVTSAQKNPTAFYLCASRHDRSFTSGNTIYFGEGSWLTVV.

V and J are TRBV24-1 and TRBJ2-7; 7 nucleotides agree with TRBD1. The junction had 10 bases not matched to a gene; V was cut back by 2 bases and J by 7 bases. Germline CDR1 reads KGHDR; CDR2 reads SFDVKD. The CDR3 contains 15 residues. The CDR3 DNA reads as TGTGCCACCAGTGATTCCCGGACAGGTAATCAGGAGCAGTACTTC. This translates into CATSDSRTGNQEQYF.

V gene TRBV14 combines with J gene TRBJ2-1; TRBD2 matches 12 bases. The V and J ends lost 0 bases and 7 bases, in that order; junction bases with no gene match: 10. The CDR3 has 18 amino acids. In germline, CDR1 is SGHDN, CDR2 FVKESK. Written as DNA, the CDR3 is TGTGCCAGCAGCCAAGATTCGACTAGCGGGGGCCTAAGGAATGAGCAGTTCTTC. Translation gives CASSQDSTSGGLRNEQFF.

The rearrangement uses TRBV6-5 and TRBJ1-1; maybe TRBD1 (5 bases). Between the trimmed V and J ends, which lost 5 bases and 1 base, there was a span of 11 bases. The CDR3 extends over 14 amino acids. Germline values: CDR1 MNHEY, CDR2 SVGAGI. The CDR3 spells CASSQWGGNTEAFF. DNA for the CDR3: TGTGCCAGCAGTCAATGGGGCGGGAACACTGAAGCTTTCTTT.

The chain employs TRBV5-1 and TRBJ2-5; D is ambiguous. The CDR3 consists of 12 residues. V lost 3 bases and J lost 8, with 11 bases in between. Germline assignment: CDR1 SGHRS and CDR2 YFSETQ. The CDR3 DNA reads TGCGCCAGCAGCTCGGCCGGGCCAACCCAGTACTTC. Translating it yields CASSSAGPTQYF. Variable domain in full (rest from reference TRBV5-1 and TRBJ2-5): KAGVTQTPRYLIKTRGQQVTLSCSPISGHRSVSWYQQTPGQGLQFLFEYFSETQRNKGNFPGRFSGRQFSNSRSEMNVSTLELGDSALYLCASSSAGPTQYFGPGTRLLVL.

This clonotype appeared once. The chain carries TRBV4-3 and TRBJ1-2; maybe TRBD1 (6 bases). Germline CDR1 and CDR2: LGHNA and YSLEER. V dropped 0 bases and J dropped 6 bases, with 11 bases sitting between them. The CDR3 extends over 14 amino acids. CDR3 nucleotides: TGCGCCAGCAGCCAAGATTGGGGGGGCGATGGCTACACCTTC. Translated, it gives CASSQDWGGDGYTF.

V is TRBV6-6 and J is TRBJ2-1; D gene unclear. This CDR3 has 13 amino acids. Looked up from germline, CDR1 is MNHNY and CDR2 is SVGAGI (reference sequence). V lost 5 bases to trimming and J lost 10 bases, with 15 bases between them. The CDR3 DNA reads TGTGCCAGCAGTCCTGTCGGACGCTGGGAGCAGTTCTTC. It specifies CASSPVGRWEQFF.

The rearrangement uses TRBV7-9 and TRBJ2-1; no clear D gene. This CDR3 spans 15 amino acids. Germline CDR1 is SEHNR and CDR2 is FQNEAQ (reference sequence). Deletions cut 2 bases from V and 9 bases from J, with 17 bases between. The chain's CDR3 is CASSLSTEQGGEQFF. The CDR3 DNA reads TGTGCCAGCAGCTTAAGTACCGAGCAAGGTGGTGAGCAGTTCTTC.

This chain links TRBV20-1 with TRBJ2-5; a weak D match, TRBD1 (5 bases). Germline-derived CDR1 and CDR2 are DFQATT and SNEGSKA (reference sequence). The CDR3 has 14 residues. Trimming took off 3 bases at V and 3 bases at J, with 14 bases between the two ends. The CDR3 loop is CSARADNMEETQYF. In DNA, the CDR3 is TGCAGTGCTAGGGCGGACAACATGGAAGAGACCCAGTACTTC.

The genes are TRBV12-3 or TRBV12-4 and TRBJ2-3, with unresolved D. The V and J ends lost 4 bases and 6 bases respectively, with 14 bases between them. This CDR3 region has 14 residues. As DNA, the CDR3 is TGTGCCAGCAGTTCCAACCCACCCAGGGATACGCAGTATTTT. Encoded protein: CASSSNPPRDTQYF.

The chain's CDR3 is CSVDQNYGYTF. CDR3 DNA sequence: TGCAGCGTTGATCAGAACTATGGCTACACCTTC. The chain employs TRBV29-1 and TRBJ1-2, with D hard to call. Between the trimmed V and J ends, which lost 3 bases and 2 bases, there was a span of 4 bases. Per the germline V gene, CDR1 is SQVTM and CDR2 is ANQGSEA. The CDR3 has 11 residues.

The chain couples TRBV12-3 or TRBV12-4 to TRBJ2-7; a weak D match, TRBD2 (6 bases). The CDR3 is 14 amino acids. Trimming removed 8 bases at V and 7 bases at J, with 21 bases between. The CDR3 sequence: CASATRDPRGEQYF. CDR3 nucleotide sequence: TGTGCCAGCGCCACGAGGGACCCCCGGGGGGAGCAGTACTTC.

The genes are TRBV29-1 and TRBJ1-2; D is uncertain. V gave up 4 bases and J gave up 3 bases, with 18 bases separating them. CDR1 and CDR2 from the germline V gene are SQVTM and ANQGSEA. CDR3 length: 15 amino acids. The CDR3 nucleotides read TGCAGCGTTGCCGGGGATGATACCGGGTACTATGGCTACACCTTC. It encodes CSVAGDDTGYYGYTF.

The chain employs TRBV2 and TRBJ1-1, with D maybe TRBD1 (6 bases). The CDR3 length is 15 residues. Trimming removed 6 bases at V and 0 bases at J, with 14 bases between. The germline CDR1 and CDR2 sequences are SNHLY and FYNNEI. CDR3 amino acids: CASSEIGQLNTEAFF. CDR3 DNA sequence: TGTGCCAGCAGCGAGATAGGACAGTTGAACACTGAAGCTTTCTTT.

This clonotype came up once. V usage is TRBV6-5 and J usage is TRBJ2-7; D gene ambiguous. The germline CDR1 and CDR2 sequences are MNHEY and SVGAGI. The CDR3 consists of 13 residues. Trimming took 6 bases from V and 3 from J, leaving 12 bases between them. This CDR3 is CASSSPNIYEQYF. The DNA for the CDR3 is TGTGCCAGCAGCTCGCCGAACATCTACGAGCAGTACTTC.

The V gene is TRBV7-8, the J gene TRBJ2-3; the D is unclear. V lost 6 bases to trimming and J lost 1 base, with 14 bases between them. Per the germline V gene, CDR1 is SGHVS and CDR2 is FQNEAQ. The CDR3 runs to 15 residues. In DNA, the CDR3 is TGTGCCAGCAGGACCCCCGTCCGGGGCACAGATACGCAGTATTTT. Amino acids: CASRTPVRGTDTQYF.

V and J are TRBV4-3 and TRBJ2-6; tentatively, D is TRBD1 (6 bases). The V end was cut by 4 bases, the J end by 0 bases, with 16 bases between. CDR3 length: 18 residues. CDR1 is LGHNA and CDR2 is YSLEER in the germline V gene. The CDR3 DNA sequence: TGCGCCAGCAGCCCGACCGACAGGACACACTCTGGGGCCAACGTCCTGACTTTC. This encodes CASSPTDRTHSGANVLTF.

This clonotype was recorded only once. The CDR3 DNA follows: TGTGCCACCAGCAGAGACAGGGTGGGTGAAAAACTGTTTTTT. Protein: CATSRDRVGEKLFF. The V and J genes are TRBV15 and TRBJ1-4; maybe TRBD1 (5 bases). V gave up 0 bases and J gave up 7 bases, with 9 bases separating them. The CDR3 sequence is 14 residues long. Germline CDR1 and CDR2: LNHNV and YYDKDF (reference sequence).

This rearrangement joins TRBV12-3 or TRBV12-4 to TRBJ1-1, with TRBD1 identical over 7 bases. Trimming cost V 5 bases and J 1 base; bases outside gene matches: 4. This CDR3 has 14 residues. The DNA of the CDR3 is TGTGCCAGCAGTCCACAGGGGAAGAACACTGAAGCTTTCTTT. Translation: CASSPQGKNTEAFF.

V is TRBV6-5 and J is TRBJ2-5; D possibly matches TRBD1 or TRBD2 (5 bases each). The germline gives CDR1 MNHEY, CDR2 SVGAGI. The V end was cut by 2 bases, the J end by 5 bases, with 6 bases between. The length of the CDR3 is 12 residues. The CDR3 DNA is TGTGCCAGCAGTTACGGGGGTGAGACCCAGTACTTC. Its translation is CASSYGGETQYF.

The V call is TRBV6-2 or TRBV6-3, the J call TRBJ2-7; TRBD1 matches 10 bases. With V trimmed by 2 bases and J by 3 bases, 4 bases remained unmatched. CDR3 size: 15 residues. Germline-derived CDR1 and CDR2 are MNHEY and SVGEGT. The CDR3 protein is CASSYGTGDRYEQYF. The CDR3 bases are TGTGCCAGCAGTTACGGGACAGGGGATCGCTACGAGCAGTACTTC.

As DNA, the CDR3 is TGTGCCAGCAGCTTACAGCGGGCGGGTAGCAACACCTTC. It specifies CASSLQRAGSNTF. The rearrangement links TRBV7-2 to TRBJ1-2; D remains unclear. Trimming left V 2 bases short and J 12 bases short, with 16 bases between. The CDR3 extends over 13 amino acids. From germline, CDR1 is SGHTA and CDR2 FQGNSA.

This chain uses TRBV3-1 with TRBJ2-7; D uncertain. This CDR3 has 15 residues. CDR1 is LGHDT, CDR2 YNNKEL, per germline (reference sequence). The V end lost 4 bases, the J end lost 0 bases, and 13 bases lay between the germline ends. CDR3 coding DNA: TGTGCCAGCAGCCGCAGGTTGCCTCTCTCCTACGAGCAGTACGTC. Protein: CASSRRLPLSYEQYV.

This sequence joins TRBV18 and TRBJ2-5; the match to TRBD2 covers 12 bases. The CDR3 extends over 16 amino acids. Losses at the gene ends were 0 bases for V and 7 bases for J; bases not matched to a gene: 6. From germline, CDR1 is KGHSH and CDR2 LQKENI. The CDR3 DNA reads TGTGCCAGCTCACCACCGGAACTAGCGGGAGGACTGACCCAGTACTTC. Translating it yields CASSPPELAGGLTQYF.

In its sample, this clonotype was seen once. This rearrangement joins TRBV15 to TRBJ2-5; D ambiguous. V gave up 0 bases and J gave up 1 base, with 9 bases separating them. Germline-derived CDR1 and CDR2 are LNHNV and YYDKDF (reference sequence). The CDR3 is 15 amino acids. The CDR3 bases are TGTGCCACCAGCAGAGATCCGGCAGCCCAAGAGACCCAGTACTTC. This sequence encodes CATSRDPAAQETQYF.

The chain uses TRBV30 and TRBJ1-2; tentative D call: TRBD1 (5 bases). The CDR3 has 11 residues. The germline V gene encodes CDR1 GTSNPN and CDR2 SVGIG (reference sequence). Between the trimmed V and J ends, which lost 8 bases and 7 bases, there was a span of 14 bases. The CDR3 spells CALTLGGGYTF. Written as DNA, the CDR3 is TGTGCCCTCACCCTCGGGGGTGGCTACACCTTC.

The chain employs TRBV20-1 and TRBJ1-5; D call uncertain. Germline V CDR1 and CDR2: DFQATT, SNEGSKA (reference sequence). The CDR3 is 15 amino acids. V lost 2 bases, J lost 0 bases, and 11 bases lay in between. The CDR3 nucleotides read TGCAGTGCTAGATTGGCAGTGAATAGCAATCAGCCCCAGCATTTT. This encodes CSARLAVNSNQPQHF.

The CDR3 loop reads CSASPADRGYGYTF. CDR3 in DNA: TGCAGTGCTAGCCCCGCCGACAGGGGGTACGGCTACACCTTC. This chain joins TRBV20-1 and TRBJ1-2; 9 bases match TRBD1. Germline CDR1 and CDR2: DFQATT and SNEGSKA (reference sequence). The ends lost 3 bases at V and 8 bases at J; junction bases unmatched: 10. The CDR3 totals 14 residues.